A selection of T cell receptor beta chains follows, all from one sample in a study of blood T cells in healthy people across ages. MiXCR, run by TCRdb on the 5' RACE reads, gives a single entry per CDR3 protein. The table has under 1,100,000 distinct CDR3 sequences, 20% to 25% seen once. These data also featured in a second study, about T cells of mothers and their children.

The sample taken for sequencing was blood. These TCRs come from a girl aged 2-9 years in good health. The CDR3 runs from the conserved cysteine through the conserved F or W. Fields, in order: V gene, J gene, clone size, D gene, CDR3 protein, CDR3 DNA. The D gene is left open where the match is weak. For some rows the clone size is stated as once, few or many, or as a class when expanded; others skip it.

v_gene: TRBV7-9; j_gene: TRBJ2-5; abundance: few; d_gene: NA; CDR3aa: CASSLLGGTVQETQYF; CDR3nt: TGTGCCAGCAGCTTACTCGGAGGGACAGTACAAGAGACCCAGTACTTC
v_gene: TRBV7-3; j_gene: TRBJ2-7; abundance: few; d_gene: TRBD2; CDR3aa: CASSLIGPTSGGNEQYF; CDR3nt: TGTGCCAGCAGCTTAATAGGACCGACTAGCGGGGGCAACGAGCAGTACTTC
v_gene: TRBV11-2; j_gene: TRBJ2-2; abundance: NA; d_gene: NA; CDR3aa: CASSMGGVDTGELFF; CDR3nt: TGTGCCAGCTCGATGGGGGGAGTCGACACCGGGGAGCTGTTTTTT
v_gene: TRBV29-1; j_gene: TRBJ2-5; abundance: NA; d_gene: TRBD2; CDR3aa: CSVHGGEETQCF; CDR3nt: TGCAGCGTTCATGGGGGGGAAGAGACCCAGTGCTTC
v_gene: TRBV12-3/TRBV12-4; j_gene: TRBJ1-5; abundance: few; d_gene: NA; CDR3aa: CASSLQGTFGPQHF; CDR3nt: TGTGCCAGCAGTTTACAGGGGACCTTTGGGCCCCAGCATTTT
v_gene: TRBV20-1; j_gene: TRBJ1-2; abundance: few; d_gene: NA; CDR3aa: CSALSGYYTF; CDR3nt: TGCAGTGCTCTCTCCGGTTACTACACCTTC
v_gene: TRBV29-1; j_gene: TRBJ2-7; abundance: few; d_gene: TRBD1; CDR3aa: CSVRGLYYYEQYF; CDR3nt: TGCAGCGTTAGGGGGCTATATTACTACGAGCAGTACTTC
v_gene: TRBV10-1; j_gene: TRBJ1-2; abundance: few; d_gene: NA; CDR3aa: CASSEGLTYGYTF; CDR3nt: TGCGCCAGCAGTGAGGGACTGACCTATGGCTACACCTTC
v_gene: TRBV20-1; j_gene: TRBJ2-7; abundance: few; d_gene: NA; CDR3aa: CSARGRLVPYEQYF; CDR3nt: TGCAGTGCTAGGGGTCGGCTAGTACCCTACGAGCAGTACTTC
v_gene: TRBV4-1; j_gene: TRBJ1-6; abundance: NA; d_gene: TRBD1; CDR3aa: CASSEGQNSPLHF; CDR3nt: TGCGCCAGCAGCGAGGGACAGAATTCACCCCTCCACTTT
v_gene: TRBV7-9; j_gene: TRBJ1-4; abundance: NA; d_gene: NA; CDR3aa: CASSPRTGTYEKLFF; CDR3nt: TGTGCCAGCAGCCCCCGCACGGGGACCTATGAAAAACTGTTTTTT
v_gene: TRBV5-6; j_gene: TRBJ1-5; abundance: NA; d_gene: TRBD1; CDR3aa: CASSFMTGDQPQHF; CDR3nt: TGTGCCAGCAGCTTTATGACAGGGGATCAGCCCCAGCATTTT
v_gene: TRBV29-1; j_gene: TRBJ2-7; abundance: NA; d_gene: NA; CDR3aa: CSVGDTQYGEQYF; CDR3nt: TGCAGCGTTGGGGACACCCAGTACGGGGAGCAGTACTTC
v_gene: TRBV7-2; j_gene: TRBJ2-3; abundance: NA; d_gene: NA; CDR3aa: CASSPWDRDTQYF; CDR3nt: TGTGCCAGCAGCCCGTGGGACCGAGATACGCAGTATTTT
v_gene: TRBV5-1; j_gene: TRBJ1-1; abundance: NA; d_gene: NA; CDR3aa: CASSLLPQTPNTEAFF; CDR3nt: TGCGCCAGCAGCTTGTTACCCCAGACACCGAACACTGAAGCTTTCTTT
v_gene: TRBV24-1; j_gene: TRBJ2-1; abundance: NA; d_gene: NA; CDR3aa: CAIAPRDNDQFF; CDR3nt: TGTGCCATCGCCCCCAGGGACAATGACCAGTTCTTC
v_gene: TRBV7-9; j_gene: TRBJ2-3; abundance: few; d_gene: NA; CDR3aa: CASSPTLWGITDTQYF; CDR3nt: TGTGCCAGCAGCCCGACCCTCTGGGGGATCACAGATACGCAGTATTTT